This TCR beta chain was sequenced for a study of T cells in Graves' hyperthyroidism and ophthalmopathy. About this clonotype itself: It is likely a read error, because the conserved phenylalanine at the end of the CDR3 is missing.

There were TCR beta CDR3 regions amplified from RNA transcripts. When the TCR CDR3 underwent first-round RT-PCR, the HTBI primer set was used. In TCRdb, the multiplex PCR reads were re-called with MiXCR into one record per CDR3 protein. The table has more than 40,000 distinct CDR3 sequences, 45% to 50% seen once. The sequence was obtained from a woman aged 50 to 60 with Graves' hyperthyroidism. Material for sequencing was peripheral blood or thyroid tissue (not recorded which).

The CDR3 sequence is CAGSLFQGRTEAFS. Here the CDR3 DNA reads TGTGCCGGCAGCTTATTCCAGGGGCGGACTGAAGCTTTCTCT. The chain uses TRBV7-2 and TRBJ1-1; D may be TRBD1 (6 bases). CDR3 length equals 14 residues. CDR1 is SGHTA, CDR2 FQGNSA, per germline.